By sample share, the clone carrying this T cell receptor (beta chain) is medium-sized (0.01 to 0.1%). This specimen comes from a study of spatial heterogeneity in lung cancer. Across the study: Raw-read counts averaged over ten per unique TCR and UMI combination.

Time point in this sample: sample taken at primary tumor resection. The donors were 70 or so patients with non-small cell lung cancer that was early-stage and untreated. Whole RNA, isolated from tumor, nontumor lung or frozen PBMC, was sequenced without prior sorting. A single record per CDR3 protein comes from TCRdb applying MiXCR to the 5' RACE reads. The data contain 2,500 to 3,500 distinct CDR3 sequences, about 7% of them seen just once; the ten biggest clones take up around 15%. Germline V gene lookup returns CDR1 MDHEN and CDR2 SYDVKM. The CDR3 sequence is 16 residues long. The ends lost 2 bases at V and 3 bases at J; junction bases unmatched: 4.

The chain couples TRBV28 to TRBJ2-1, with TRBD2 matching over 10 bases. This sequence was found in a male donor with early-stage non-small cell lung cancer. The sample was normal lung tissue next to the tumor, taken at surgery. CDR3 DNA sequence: TGTGCCAGCAGTTTAGGAGCGGGGGGGTACTACAATGAGCAGTTCTTC. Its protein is CASSLGAGGYYNEQFF.